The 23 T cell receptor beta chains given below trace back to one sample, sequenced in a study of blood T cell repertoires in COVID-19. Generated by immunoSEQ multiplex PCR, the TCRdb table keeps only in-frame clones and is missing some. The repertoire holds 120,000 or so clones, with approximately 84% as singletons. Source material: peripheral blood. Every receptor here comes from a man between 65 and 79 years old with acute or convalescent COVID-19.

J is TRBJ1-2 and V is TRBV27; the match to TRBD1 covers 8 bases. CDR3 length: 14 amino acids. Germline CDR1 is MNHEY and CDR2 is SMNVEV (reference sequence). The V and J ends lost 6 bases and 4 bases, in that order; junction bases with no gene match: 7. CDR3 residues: CASRRQGLGYGYTF. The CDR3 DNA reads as TGTGCCAGCAGGAGACAGGGGCTTGGCTATGGCTACACCTTC.

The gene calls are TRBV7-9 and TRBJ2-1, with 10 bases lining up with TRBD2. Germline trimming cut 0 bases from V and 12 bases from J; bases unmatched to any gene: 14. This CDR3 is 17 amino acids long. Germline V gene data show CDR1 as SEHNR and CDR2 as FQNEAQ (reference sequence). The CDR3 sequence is CASSLARSGGAFNGQFF. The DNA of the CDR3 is TGTGCCAGCAGCTTAGCCCGGAGCGGGGGGGCTTTCAACGGGCAGTTCTTC. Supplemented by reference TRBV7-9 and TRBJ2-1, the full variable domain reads DTGVSQNPRHKITKRGQNVTFRCDPISEHNRLYWYRQTLGQGPEFLTYFQNEAQLEKSRLLSDRFSAERPKGSFSTLEIQRTEQGDSAMYLCASSLARSGGAFNGQFFGPGTRLTVL.

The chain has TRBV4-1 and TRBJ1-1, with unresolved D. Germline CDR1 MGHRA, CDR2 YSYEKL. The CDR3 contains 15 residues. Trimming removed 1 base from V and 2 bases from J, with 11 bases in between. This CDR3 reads CASSQVPEENTEAFF. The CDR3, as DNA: TGCGCCAGCAGCCAAGTGCCCGAGGAAAACACTGAAGCTTTCTTT.

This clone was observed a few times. CDR3 protein: CASSLPGQGKETQYF. In nucleotides, the CDR3 is TGTGCCAGCAGCCTACCGGGACAGGGGAAAGAGACCCAGTACTTC. The chain couples TRBV3-1 (or the pseudogene TRBV3-2) to TRBJ2-5; TRBD1 matches at 10 bases. The CDR3 spans 15 residues. The V segment lost 4 bases and the J segment 3 bases; nucleotides outside the gene matches: 5. Germline V gene lookup returns CDR1 LGHDT and CDR2 YNNKEL (reference sequence).

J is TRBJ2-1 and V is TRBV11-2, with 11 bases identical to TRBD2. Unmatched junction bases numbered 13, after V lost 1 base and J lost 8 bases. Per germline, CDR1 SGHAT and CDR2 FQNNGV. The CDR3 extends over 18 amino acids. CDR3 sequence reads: CASSLGSLAGGPSHEQFF. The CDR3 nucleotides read TGTGCCAGCAGCTTAGGGTCGCTAGCGGGGGGCCCTTCCCATGAGCAGTTCTTC.

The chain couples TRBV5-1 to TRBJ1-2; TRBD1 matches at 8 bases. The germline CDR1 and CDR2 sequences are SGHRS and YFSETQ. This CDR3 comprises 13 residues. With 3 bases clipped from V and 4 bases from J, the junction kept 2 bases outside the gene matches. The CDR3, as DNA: TGCGCCAGCAGCTCAGACAGGGGCTATGGCTACACCTTC. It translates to CASSSDRGYGYTF.

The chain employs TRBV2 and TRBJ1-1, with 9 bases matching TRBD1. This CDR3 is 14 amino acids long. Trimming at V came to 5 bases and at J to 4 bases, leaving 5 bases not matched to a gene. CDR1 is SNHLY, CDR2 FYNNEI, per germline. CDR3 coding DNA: TGTGCCAGCAGTACACAGGGGGCTGGCACTGAAGCTTTCTTT. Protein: CASSTQGAGTEAFF.

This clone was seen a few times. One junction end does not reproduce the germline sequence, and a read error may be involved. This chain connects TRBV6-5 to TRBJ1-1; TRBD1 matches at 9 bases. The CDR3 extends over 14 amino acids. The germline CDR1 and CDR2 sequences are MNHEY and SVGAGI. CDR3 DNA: TGTGCCAGCAGGAGAGGACAGGGGAACGCTGAAGCTTTCTTT. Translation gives CASRRGQGNAEAFF.

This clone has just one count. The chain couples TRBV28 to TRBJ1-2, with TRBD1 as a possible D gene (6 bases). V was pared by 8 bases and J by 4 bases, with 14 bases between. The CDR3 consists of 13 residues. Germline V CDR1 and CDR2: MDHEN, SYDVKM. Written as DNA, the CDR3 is TGTGCCAGCTATTACAGGGATGGCTATGGCTACACCTTC. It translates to CASYYRDGYGYTF.

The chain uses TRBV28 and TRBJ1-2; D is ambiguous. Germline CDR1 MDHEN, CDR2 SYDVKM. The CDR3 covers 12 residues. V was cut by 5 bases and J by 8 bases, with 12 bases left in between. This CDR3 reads CASSLTRGGYTF. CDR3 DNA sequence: TGTGCCAGCAGTCTAACGAGAGGGGGCTACACCTTC.

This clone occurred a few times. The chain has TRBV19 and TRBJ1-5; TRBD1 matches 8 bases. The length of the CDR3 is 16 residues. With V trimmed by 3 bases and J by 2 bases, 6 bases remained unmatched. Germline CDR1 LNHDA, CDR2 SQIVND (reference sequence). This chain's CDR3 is CASSIRTGFGNQPQHF. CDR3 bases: TGTGCCAGTAGTATTAGGACAGGGTTTGGCAATCAGCCCCAGCATTTT.

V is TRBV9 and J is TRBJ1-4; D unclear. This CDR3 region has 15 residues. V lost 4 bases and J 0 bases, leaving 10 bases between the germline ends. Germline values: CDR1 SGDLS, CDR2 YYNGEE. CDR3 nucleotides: TGTGCCAGCAGCCCCTCGGCGGCAACTAATGAAAAACTGTTTTTT. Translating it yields CASSPSAATNEKLFF.

The CDR3 reads CATSEGYSYEQYF. For the CDR3, the DNA is TGTGCCACCAGCGAGGGCTATTCCTACGAGCAGTACTTC. This rearrangement joins TRBV15 to TRBJ2-7, with a tentative D call TRBD2 (5 bases). Germline V gene data show CDR1 as LNHNV and CDR2 as YYDKDF (reference sequence). The CDR3 is 13 residues long. V lost 5 bases and J 1 base, leaving 9 bases between the germline ends.

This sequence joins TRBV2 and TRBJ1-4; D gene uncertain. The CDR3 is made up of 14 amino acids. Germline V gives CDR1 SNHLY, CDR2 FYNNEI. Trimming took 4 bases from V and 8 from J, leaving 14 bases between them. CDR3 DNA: TGTGCCAGCAGTGTTGAGGGCCTAGGGGAAAAACTGTTTTTT. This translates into CASSVEGLGEKLFF.

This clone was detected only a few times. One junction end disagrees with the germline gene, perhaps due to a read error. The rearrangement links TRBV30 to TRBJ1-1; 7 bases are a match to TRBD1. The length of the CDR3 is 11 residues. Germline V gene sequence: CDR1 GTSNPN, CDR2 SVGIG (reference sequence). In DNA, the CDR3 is TGTGCCTGGAAGAGGAACAGGGGATTTAAATTT. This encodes CAWKRNRGFKF. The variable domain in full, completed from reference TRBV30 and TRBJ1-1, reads SQTIHQWPATLVQPVGSPLSLECTVEGTSNPNLYWYRQAAGRGLQLLFYSVGIGQISSEVPQNLSASRPQDRQFILSSKKLLLSDSGFYLCAWKRNRGFKFGQGTRLTVV.

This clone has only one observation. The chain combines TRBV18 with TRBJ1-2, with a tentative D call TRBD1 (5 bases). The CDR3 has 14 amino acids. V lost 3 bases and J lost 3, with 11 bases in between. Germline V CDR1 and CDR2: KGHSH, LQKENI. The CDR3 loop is CASSPLDRDYGYTF. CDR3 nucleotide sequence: TGTGCCAGCTCACCGCTAGACAGAGACTATGGCTACACCTTC.

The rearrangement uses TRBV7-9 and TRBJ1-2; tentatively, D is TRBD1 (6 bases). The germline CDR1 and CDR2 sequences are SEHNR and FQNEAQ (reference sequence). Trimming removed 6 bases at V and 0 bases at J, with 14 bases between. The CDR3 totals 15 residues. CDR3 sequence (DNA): TGTGCCAGCAGACCCAACAGGGTAACTAACTATGGCTACACCTTC. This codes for CASRPNRVTNYGYTF.

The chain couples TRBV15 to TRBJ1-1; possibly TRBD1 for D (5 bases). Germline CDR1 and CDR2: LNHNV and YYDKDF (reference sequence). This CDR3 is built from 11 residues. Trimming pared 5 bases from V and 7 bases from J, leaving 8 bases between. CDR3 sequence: CATSVGGEAFF. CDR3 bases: TGTGCCACCAGCGTGGGGGGTGAAGCTTTCTTT. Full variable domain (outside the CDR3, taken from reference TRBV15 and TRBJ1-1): DAMVIQNPRYQVTQFGKPVTLSCSQTLNHNVMYWYQQKSSQAPKLLFHYYDKDFNNEADTPDNFQSRRPNTSFCFLDIRSPGLGDTAMYLCATSVGGEAFFGQGTRLTVV.

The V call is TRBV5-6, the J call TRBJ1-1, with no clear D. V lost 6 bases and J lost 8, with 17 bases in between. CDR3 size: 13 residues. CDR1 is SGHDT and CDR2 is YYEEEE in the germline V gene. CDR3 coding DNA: TGTGCCAGCACCAGAGAGGATCGGGGAGAAGCTTTCTTT. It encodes CASTREDRGEAFF.

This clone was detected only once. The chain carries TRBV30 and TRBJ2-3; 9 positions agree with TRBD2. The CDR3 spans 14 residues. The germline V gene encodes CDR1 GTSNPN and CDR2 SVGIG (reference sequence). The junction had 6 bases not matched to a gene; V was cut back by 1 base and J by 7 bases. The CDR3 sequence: CAWSETSGSYTQYF. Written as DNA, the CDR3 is TGTGCCTGGAGTGAGACTAGCGGCTCGTATACGCAGTATTTT.

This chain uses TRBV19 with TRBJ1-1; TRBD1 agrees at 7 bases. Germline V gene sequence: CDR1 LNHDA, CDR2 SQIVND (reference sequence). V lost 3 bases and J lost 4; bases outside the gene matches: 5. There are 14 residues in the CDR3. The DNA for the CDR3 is TGTGCCAGTAGTATTGGCCAGGGGGTCACTGAAGCTTTCTTT. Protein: CASSIGQGVTEAFF.

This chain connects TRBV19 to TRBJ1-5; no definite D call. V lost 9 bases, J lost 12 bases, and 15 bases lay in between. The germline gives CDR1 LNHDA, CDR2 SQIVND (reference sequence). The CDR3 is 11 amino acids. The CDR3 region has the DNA TGTGCCAGCAGACACAATTCTCTCCAGCATTTT. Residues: CASRHNSLQHF. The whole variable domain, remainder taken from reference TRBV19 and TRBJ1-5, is DGGITQSPKYLFRKEGQNVTLSCEQNLNHDAMYWYRQDPGQGLRLIYYSQIVNDFQKGDIAEGYSVSREKKESFPLTVTSAQKNPTAFYLCASRHNSLQHFGDGTRLSIL.

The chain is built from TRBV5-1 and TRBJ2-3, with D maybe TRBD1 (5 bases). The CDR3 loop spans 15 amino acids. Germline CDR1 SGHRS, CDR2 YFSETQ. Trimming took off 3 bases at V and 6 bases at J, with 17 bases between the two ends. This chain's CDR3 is CASSSGAPGRDTQYF. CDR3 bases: TGCGCCAGCAGCTCTGGGGCCCCAGGACGCGATACGCAGTATTTT.